In this sample, the clone carrying this TCR beta chain turned up once. TCRdb independently ran MiXCR on the PCR reads; one entry per CDR3 protein. The data contain about 11,000 distinct CDR3 sequences, approximately 50% of them singletons. This sample was taken from a study of CD4 and CD8 cells across lung adenocarcinoma regions. The patients had localized lung adenocarcinoma, a non-small cell subtype. Trimming took 2 bases from V and 1 from J; bases not matched to a gene: 6. Germline V gene lookup returns CDR1 SGHVS and CDR2 FQNEAQ. The CDR3 extends over 17 amino acids. This clonotype was sampled from a male donor with lung adenocarcinoma. The CD4 and CD8 labels of this study may be unreliable. The specimen was CD8+ T cells from the margin of a lung tumor. The J gene is TRBJ2-2, the V gene TRBV7-8, with 8 bases matching TRBD1. CDR3 bases: TGTGCCAGCAGCTTACTTCCCGGGACAGGGAACACCGGGGAGCTGTTTTTT. This encodes CASSLLPGTGNTGELFF.